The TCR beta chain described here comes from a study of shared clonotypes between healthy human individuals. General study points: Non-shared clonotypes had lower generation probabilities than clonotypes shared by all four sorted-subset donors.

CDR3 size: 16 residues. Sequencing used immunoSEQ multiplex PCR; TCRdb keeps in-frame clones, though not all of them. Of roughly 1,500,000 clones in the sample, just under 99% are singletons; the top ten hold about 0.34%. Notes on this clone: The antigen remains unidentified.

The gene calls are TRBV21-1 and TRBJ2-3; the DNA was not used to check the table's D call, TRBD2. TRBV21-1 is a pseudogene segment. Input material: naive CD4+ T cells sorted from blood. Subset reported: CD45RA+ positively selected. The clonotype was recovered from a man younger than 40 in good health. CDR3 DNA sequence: TGTGCCAGCAGCAACGGAGCGGGACTTGGTGCAGATACGCAGTATTTT. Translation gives CASSNGAGLGADTQYF.